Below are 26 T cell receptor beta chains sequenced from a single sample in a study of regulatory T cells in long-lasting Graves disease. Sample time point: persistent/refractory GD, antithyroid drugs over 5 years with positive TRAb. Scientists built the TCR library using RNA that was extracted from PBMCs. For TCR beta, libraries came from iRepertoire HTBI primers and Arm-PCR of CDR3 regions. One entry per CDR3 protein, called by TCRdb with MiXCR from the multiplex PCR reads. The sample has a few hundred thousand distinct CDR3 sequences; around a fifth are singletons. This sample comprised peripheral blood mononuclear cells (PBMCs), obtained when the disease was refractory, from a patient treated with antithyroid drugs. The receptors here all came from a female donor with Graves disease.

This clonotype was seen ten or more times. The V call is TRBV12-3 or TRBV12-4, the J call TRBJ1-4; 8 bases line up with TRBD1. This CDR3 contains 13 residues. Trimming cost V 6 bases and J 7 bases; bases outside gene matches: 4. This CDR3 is CASSRTGIEKLFF. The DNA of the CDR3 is TGTGCCAGCAGCCGGACAGGGATTGAAAAACTGTTTTTT.

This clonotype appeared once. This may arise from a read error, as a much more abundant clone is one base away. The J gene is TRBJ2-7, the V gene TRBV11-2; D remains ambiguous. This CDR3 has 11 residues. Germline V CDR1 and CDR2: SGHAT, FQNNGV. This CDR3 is CASSLMDERYF. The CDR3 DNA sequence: TGTGCCAGCAGCTTAATGGACGAGCGGTACTTC.

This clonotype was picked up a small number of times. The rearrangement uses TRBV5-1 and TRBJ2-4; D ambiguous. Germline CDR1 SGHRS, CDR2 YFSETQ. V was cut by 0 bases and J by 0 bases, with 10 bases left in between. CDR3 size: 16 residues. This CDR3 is CASSLAGELAKNIQYF. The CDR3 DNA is TGCGCCAGCAGCTTGGCTGGGGAACTAGCCAAAAACATTCAGTACTTC.

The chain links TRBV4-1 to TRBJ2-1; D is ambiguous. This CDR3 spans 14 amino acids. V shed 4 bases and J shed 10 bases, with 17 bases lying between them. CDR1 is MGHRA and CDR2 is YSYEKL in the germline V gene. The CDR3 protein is CASSPIISTGEQFF. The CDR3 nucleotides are TGCGCCAGCAGCCCGATAATCTCCACGGGCGAGCAGTTCTTC.

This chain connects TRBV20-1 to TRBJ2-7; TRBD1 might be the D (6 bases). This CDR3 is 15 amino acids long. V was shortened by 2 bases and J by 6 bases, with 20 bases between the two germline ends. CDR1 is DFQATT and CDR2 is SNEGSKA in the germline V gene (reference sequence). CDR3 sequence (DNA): TGCAGTGCTAGAAGATGGGATTTGGACAGTTCCGAGCAGTACTTC. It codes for CSARRWDLDSSEQYF.

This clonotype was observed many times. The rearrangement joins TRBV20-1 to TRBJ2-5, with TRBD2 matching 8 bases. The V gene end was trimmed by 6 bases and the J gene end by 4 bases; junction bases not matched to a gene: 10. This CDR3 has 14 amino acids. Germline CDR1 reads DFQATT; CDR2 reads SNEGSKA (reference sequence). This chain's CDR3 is CSAERVAGSETQYF. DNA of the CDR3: TGCAGTGCCGAGAGGGTAGCGGGGTCAGAGACCCAGTACTTC.

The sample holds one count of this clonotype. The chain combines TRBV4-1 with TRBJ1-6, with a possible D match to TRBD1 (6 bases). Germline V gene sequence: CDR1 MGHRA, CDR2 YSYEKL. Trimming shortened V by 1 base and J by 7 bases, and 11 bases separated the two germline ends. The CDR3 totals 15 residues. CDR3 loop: CASSQGGQINSPLHF. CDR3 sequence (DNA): TGCGCCAGCAGCCAAGGTGGACAGATCAATTCACCCCTCCACTTT.

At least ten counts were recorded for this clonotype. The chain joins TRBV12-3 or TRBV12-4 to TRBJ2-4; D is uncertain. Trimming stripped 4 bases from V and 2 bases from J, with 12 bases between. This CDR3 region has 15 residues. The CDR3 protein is CASSSPLRTKNIQYF. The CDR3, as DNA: TGTGCCAGCAGTTCTCCGCTGAGGACCAAAAACATTCAGTACTTC.

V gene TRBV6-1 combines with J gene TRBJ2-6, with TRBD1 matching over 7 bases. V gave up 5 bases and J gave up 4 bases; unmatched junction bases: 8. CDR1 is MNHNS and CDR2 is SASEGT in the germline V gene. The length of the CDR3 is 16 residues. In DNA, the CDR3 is TGTGCCAGCAGTACCGACAGGGAGACGGGGGCCAACGTCCTGACTTTC. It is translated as CASSTDRETGANVLTF.

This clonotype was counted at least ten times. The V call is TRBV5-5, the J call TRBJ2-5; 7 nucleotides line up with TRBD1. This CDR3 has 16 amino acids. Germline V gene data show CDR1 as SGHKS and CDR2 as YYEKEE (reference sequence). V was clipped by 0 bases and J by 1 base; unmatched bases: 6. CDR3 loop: CASSLAGGHGQETQYF. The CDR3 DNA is TGTGCCAGCAGCTTGGCAGGGGGACACGGCCAAGAGACCCAGTACTTC.

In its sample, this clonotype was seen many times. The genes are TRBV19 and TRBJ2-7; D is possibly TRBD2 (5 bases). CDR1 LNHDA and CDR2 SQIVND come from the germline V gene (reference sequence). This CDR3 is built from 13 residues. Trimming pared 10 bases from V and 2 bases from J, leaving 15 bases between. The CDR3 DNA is TGTGCCACCCACGGGGTACGGGCCTACGAGCAGTACTTC. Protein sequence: CATHGVRAYEQYF.

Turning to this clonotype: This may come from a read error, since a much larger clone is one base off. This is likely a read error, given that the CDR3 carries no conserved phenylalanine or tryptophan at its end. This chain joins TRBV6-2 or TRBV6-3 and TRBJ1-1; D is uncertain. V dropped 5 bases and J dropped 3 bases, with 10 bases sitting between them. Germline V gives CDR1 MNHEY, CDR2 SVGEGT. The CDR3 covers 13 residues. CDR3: CASSAGRDTEAFY. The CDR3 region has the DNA TGTGCCAGCAGTGCAGGACGCGACACTGAAGCTTTCTAT.

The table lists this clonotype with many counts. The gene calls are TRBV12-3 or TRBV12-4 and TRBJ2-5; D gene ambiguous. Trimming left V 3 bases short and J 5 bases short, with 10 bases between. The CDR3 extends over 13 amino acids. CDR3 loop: CASSFQLGETQYF. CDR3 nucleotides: TGTGCCAGCAGTTTCCAATTGGGTGAGACCCAGTACTTC.

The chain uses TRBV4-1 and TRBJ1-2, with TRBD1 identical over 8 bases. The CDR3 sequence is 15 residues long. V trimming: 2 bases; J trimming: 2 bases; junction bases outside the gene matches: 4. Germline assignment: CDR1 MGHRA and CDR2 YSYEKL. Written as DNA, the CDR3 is TGCGCCAGCAGCCAAACGTACAGGGGGAACTATGGCTACACCTTC. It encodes CASSQTYRGNYGYTF.

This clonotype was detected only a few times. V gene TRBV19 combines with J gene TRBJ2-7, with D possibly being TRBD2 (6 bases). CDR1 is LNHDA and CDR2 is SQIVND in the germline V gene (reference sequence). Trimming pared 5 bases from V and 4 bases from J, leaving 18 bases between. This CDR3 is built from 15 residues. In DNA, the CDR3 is TGTGCCAGTAGTCTCTCCACCTCGAGCGGGTACGAGCAGTACTTC. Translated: CASSLSTSSGYEQYF. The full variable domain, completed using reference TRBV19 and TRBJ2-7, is DGGITQSPKYLFRKEGQNVTLSCEQNLNHDAMYWYRQDPGQGLRLIYYSQIVNDFQKGDIAEGYSVSREKKESFPLTVTSAQKNPTAFYLCASSLSTSSGYEQYFGPGTRLTVT.

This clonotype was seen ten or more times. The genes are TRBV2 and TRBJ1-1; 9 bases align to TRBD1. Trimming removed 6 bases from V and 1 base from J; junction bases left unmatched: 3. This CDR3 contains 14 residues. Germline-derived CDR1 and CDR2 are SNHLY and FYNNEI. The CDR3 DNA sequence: TGTGCCAGCAGAACGGGACAGGGGAACACTGAAGCTTTCTTT. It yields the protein CASRTGQGNTEAFF.

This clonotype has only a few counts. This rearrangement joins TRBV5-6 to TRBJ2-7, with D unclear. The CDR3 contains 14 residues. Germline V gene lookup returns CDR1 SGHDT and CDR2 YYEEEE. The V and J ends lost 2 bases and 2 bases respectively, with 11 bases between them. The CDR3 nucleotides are TGTGCCAGCAGCTTCGAGGACCCCACCTACGAGCAGTACTTC. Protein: CASSFEDPTYEQYF.

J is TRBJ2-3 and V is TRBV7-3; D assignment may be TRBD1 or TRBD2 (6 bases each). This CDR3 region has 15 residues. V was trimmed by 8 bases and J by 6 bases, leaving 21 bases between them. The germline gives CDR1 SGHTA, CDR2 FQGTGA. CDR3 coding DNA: TGTGCCAGCGGCCCAAACGGACAAGGGGGGGATACGCAGTATTTT. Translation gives CASGPNGQGGDTQYF.

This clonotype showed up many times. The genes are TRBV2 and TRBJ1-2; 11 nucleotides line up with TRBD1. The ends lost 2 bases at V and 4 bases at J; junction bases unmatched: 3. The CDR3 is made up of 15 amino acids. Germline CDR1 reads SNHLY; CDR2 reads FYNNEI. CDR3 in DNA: TGTGCCAGCAGTGAATTGGGACAGGGGGGCTATGGCTACACCTTC. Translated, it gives CASSELGQGGYGYTF.

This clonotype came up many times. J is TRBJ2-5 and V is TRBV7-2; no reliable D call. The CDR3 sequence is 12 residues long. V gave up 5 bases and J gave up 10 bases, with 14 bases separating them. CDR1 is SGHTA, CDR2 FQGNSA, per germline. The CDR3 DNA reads TGTGCCAGCAGCCCGGCCGAAAGGAGCCAGTACTTC. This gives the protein CASSPAERSQYF.

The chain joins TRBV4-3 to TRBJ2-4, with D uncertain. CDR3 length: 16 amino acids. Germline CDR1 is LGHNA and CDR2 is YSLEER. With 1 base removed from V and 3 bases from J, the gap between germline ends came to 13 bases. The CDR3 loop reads CASSQVVREDKNIQYF. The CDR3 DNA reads TGCGCCAGCAGCCAAGTCGTTAGAGAAGACAAAAACATTCAGTACTTC.

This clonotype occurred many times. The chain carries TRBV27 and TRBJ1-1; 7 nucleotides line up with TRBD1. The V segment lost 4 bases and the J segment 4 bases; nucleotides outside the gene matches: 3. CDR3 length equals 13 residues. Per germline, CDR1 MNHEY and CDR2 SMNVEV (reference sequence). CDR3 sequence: CASSWGQFTEAFF. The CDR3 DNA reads TGTGCCAGCAGTTGGGGACAGTTCACTGAAGCTTTCTTT.

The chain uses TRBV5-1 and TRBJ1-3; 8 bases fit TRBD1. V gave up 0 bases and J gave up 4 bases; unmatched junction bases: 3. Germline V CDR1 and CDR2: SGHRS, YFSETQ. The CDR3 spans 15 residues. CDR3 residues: CASSLEGQGGNTIYF. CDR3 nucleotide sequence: TGCGCCAGCAGCTTGGAAGGACAGGGAGGAAACACCATATATTTT.

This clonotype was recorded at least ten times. The CDR3 DNA sequence: TGTGCCAGCAGGGCTGAAGCCTACGAGCAGTACTTC. Translating gives CASRAEAYEQYF. The chain combines TRBV6-1 with TRBJ2-7; D ambiguous. Deletions cut 6 bases from V and 2 bases from J, with 8 bases between. The CDR3 covers 12 residues. Germline V gene sequence: CDR1 MNHNS, CDR2 SASEGT.

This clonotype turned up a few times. The CDR3 sequence is CSARDRGGAGAYEQYF. Written as DNA, the CDR3 is TGCAGTGCTAGAGATAGAGGGGGGGCCGGGGCCTACGAGCAGTACTTC. The chain couples TRBV20-1 to TRBJ2-7, with D possibly matching TRBD2 (7 bases). Deletions cut 0 bases from V and 2 bases from J, with 17 bases between. The CDR3 is 16 residues long. Germline assignment: CDR1 DFQATT and CDR2 SNEGSKA (reference sequence).

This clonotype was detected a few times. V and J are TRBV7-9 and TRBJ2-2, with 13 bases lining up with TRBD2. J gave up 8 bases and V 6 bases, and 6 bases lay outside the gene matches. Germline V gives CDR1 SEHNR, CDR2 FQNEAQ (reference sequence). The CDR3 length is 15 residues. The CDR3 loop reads CASRPGLAGEGELFF. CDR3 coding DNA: TGTGCCAGCAGACCCGGACTAGCGGGAGAAGGGGAGCTGTTTTTT.